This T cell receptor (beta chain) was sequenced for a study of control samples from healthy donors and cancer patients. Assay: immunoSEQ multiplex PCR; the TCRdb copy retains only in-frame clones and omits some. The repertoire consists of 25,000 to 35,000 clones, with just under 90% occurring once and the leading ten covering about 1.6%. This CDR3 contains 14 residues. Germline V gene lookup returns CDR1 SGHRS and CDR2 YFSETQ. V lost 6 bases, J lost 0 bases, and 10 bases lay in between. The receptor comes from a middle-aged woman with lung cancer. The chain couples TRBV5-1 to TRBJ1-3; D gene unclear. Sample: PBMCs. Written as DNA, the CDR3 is TGCGCCAGCATGCCTGGGAGCTCTGGAAACACCATATATTTT. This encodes CASMPGSSGNTIYF.